The present T cell receptor beta chain was sequenced within a study of T cells expressing NK-cell markers. Study in general: Beta-chain profiling covered CD3+CD56+NKG2C+, CD3+CD56+NKG2C- and CD3+CD56-NKG2C+ sorted subsets.

In germline, CDR1 is LGHNA, CDR2 YSLEER. The CDR3 is 17 residues long. The authors generated TCR beta cDNA through 5'RACE template switching with UMIs. From the 5' RACE reads, TCRdb lists one entry per CDR3 protein and no DNA. Its clone listing holds more than 120,000 distinct CDR3 sequences. The clonotype was recovered from a man between 18 and 29 years old in good health. The V gene is TRBV4-3, the J gene TRBJ2-7; lacking DNA, the TRBD2 call made by TCRdb goes unchecked. Material for sequencing was blood T cells: a sorted CD56 or NKG2C T cell subset, CD4+ or CD8+ T cells, or bulk PBMC T cells (not recorded which). CDR3 region: CASSQDNAGTFFYEQYF.